What follows are 17 T cell receptor beta chains derived from one specimen sequenced in a study of shared clonotypes between healthy human individuals. Clones were read by immunoSEQ multiplex PCR, and TCRdb kept only the in-frame ones, dropping some. The sample lists approximately 2,000,000 clones, just under 95% seen once, with 0.37% in the top ten. Material: naive CD4+ T cells from PBMCs. Subset: CD45RA+ positively selected. These TCRs come from a man aged 18 to 35 in good health. Some clones in this sample may be carry-over from other donors' samples.

The chain combines TRBV28 with TRBJ1-3; D is possibly TRBD1 (6 bases). The germline gives CDR1 MDHEN, CDR2 SYDVKM. Trimming took off 2 bases at V and 4 bases at J, with 12 bases between the two ends. This CDR3 is built from 15 residues. The CDR3 loop reads CASSLPRGTGNTIYF. The CDR3 nucleotides are TGTGCCAGCAGTTTACCCAGGGGTACCGGAAACACCATATATTTT.

The chain carries TRBV9 and TRBJ1-2, with 8 nucleotides matching TRBD1. Germline trimming cut 2 bases from V and 4 bases from J; bases unmatched to any gene: 10. CDR3 length: 16 residues. CDR1 is SGDLS and CDR2 is YYNGEE in the germline V gene. The CDR3 loop reads CASSVSAVDRAYGYTF. CDR3 in DNA: TGTGCCAGCAGCGTTTCCGCGGTGGACAGGGCCTATGGCTACACCTTC. Filled out from reference TRBV9 and TRBJ1-2, the complete variable domain reads DSGVTQTPKHLITATGQRVTLRCSPRSGDLSVYWYQQSLDQGLQFLIQYYNGEERAKGNILERFSAQQFPDLHSELNLSSLELGDSALYFCASSVSAVDRAYGYTFGSGTRLTVV.

This chain joins TRBV4-3 and TRBJ2-7; TRBD2 aligns across 16 bases. The V and J ends lost 3 bases and 2 bases, in that order; junction bases with no gene match: 4. The CDR3 has 17 residues. Germline values: CDR1 LGHNA, CDR2 YSLEER. This CDR3 reads CASSQGTSGRVPYEQYF. The CDR3 DNA follows: TGCGCCAGCAGCCAGGGGACTAGCGGGAGGGTTCCCTACGAGCAGTACTTC.

The V and J genes are TRBV28 and TRBJ1-1; unclear D gene. The CDR3 length is 14 residues. Germline CDR1 MDHEN, CDR2 SYDVKM. Trimming pared 3 bases from V and 0 bases from J, leaving 8 bases between. The DNA for the CDR3 is TGTGCCAGCAGTTTTGTGGAGATGAACACTGAAGCTTTCTTT. As protein: CASSFVEMNTEAFF.

The gene calls are TRBV6-5 and TRBJ1-2; no clear D. There are 14 residues in the CDR3. Germline-derived CDR1 and CDR2 are MNHEY and SVGAGI. V was shortened by 2 bases and J by 7 bases, with 14 bases between the two germline ends. The CDR3 is CASSYRPSGAGYTF. In DNA, the CDR3 is TGTGCCAGCAGTTACCGGCCTTCAGGTGCTGGCTACACCTTC.

The rearrangement joins TRBV29-1 to TRBJ2-3, with 8 bases that match TRBD2. Germline loops: CDR1 SQVTM, CDR2 ANQGSEA. The CDR3 runs to 12 residues. The CDR3 DNA is TGCGCCGGGAGGGCTTACACAGATACGCAGTATTTT. Translated, it gives CAGRAYTDTQYF.

The sample holds one count of this clone. This chain joins TRBV9 and TRBJ2-1; unclear D gene. V was shortened by 1 base and J by 10 bases, with 12 bases between the two germline ends. Germline V gene sequence: CDR1 SGDLS, CDR2 YYNGEE. CDR3 length: 13 residues. CDR3: CASSVKFNREQFF. The CDR3 DNA is TGTGCCAGCAGCGTAAAATTCAATCGGGAGCAGTTCTTC.

CDR3 loop: CAVGGGSSGTQYF. In DNA form, the CDR3 reads TGTGCCGTAGGTGGGGGGTCCTCGGGTACGCAGTATTTT. The chain links TRBV30 to TRBJ2-3; possibly TRBD2 for D (6 bases). The germline V and J ends were trimmed by 8 bases and 8 bases, with 20 bases remaining between them. This CDR3 has 13 residues. In germline, CDR1 is GTSNPN, CDR2 SVGIG (reference sequence).

This chain uses TRBV12-5 with TRBJ1-2, with D maybe TRBD1 (5 bases). Deletions cut 7 bases from V and 12 bases from J, with 18 bases between. The germline CDR1 and CDR2 sequences are LGHNT and FRNRAP. The CDR3 spans 12 residues. The CDR3 DNA follows: TGTGCTAGTGCCTACGACAGAAATGGGAACACCTTC. It translates to CASAYDRNGNTF.

The rearrangement uses TRBV28 and TRBJ1-3, with D perhaps matching TRBD1 (6 bases). Germline CDR1 and CDR2: MDHEN and SYDVKM. This CDR3 comprises 15 residues. V shed 4 bases and J shed 0 bases, with 10 bases lying between them. The CDR3 DNA reads TGTGCCAGCAGTTCCGGGGACAACTCTGGAAACACCATATATTTT. It is translated as CASSSGDNSGNTIYF.

This clone was detected only once. V and J are TRBV11-3 and TRBJ2-1, with 8 bases matching TRBD2. Germline values: CDR1 SGHNT, CDR2 YENEEA. There are 17 residues in the CDR3. The trim removed 5 bases at V and 2 bases at J, leaving 11 bases unmatched. CDR3 in amino acids: CASSGGSSGKAYNEQFF. The DNA for the CDR3 is TGTGCCAGCAGCGGGGGGAGTAGCGGGAAAGCCTACAATGAGCAGTTCTTC.

The chain combines TRBV7-2 with TRBJ2-7, with TRBD1 matching over 9 bases. The V gene's germline CDR1 is SGHTA and CDR2 FQGNSA. After removal of 1 base from V and 6 bases from J, the junction contained 4 bases not matched to a gene. The CDR3 length is 14 residues. CDR3 loop: CASSLGGQGVEQYF. The CDR3 bases are TGTGCCAGCAGCTTAGGGGGACAGGGTGTCGAGCAGTACTTC.

V is TRBV28 and J is TRBJ2-7; D may be TRBD1 (6 bases). The V gene's germline CDR1 is MDHEN and CDR2 SYDVKM. Trimming shortened V by 5 bases and J by 7 bases, and 15 bases separated the two germline ends. The CDR3 is made up of 13 amino acids. The CDR3 reads CASSTGQGWEQYF. CDR3 DNA: TGTGCCAGCAGTACCGGCCAGGGGTGGGAGCAGTACTTC.

The rearrangement uses TRBV6-4 and TRBJ1-1; D ambiguous. Trimming left V 3 bases short and J 3 bases short, with 8 bases between. Germline V gene lookup returns CDR1 MRHNA and CDR2 SNTAGT. The CDR3 covers 13 residues. CDR3 nucleotides: TGTGCCAGCAGTGAGTACAGTTACACTGAAGCTTTCTTT. Residues: CASSEYSYTEAFF.

The V gene is TRBV4-3, the J gene TRBJ1-4; a weak D match, TRBD1 (6 bases). The germline gives CDR1 LGHNA, CDR2 YSLEER. The V and J ends lost 0 bases and 5 bases respectively, with 13 bases between them. The CDR3 consists of 16 residues. This chain's CDR3 is CASSQDYVQGNEKLFF. The CDR3 DNA follows: TGCGCCAGCAGCCAAGATTATGTCCAGGGGAATGAAAAACTGTTTTTT.

The chain is built from TRBV18 and TRBJ1-1; TRBD1 matches at 8 bases. This CDR3 comprises 14 residues. V lost 5 bases to trimming and J lost 6 bases; unmatched junction nucleotides: 8. The V gene's germline CDR1 is KGHSH and CDR2 LQKENI. The CDR3 region has the DNA TGTGCCAGCTCATCGGACAGGGTGATGGCTGAAGCTTTCTTT. Translating it yields CASSSDRVMAEAFF.

The chain recombines TRBV29-1 with TRBJ2-5, with 9 bases lining up with TRBD2. CDR1 is SQVTM and CDR2 is ANQGSEA in the germline V gene. After removal of 0 bases from V and 4 bases from J, the junction contained 6 bases not matched to a gene. The CDR3 has 15 amino acids. The CDR3 nucleotides are TGCAGCGTTGAAGATCCAGCGGGAGGTCGAGAGACCCAGTACTTC. Amino acid sequence: CSVEDPAGGRETQYF.